These 23 T cell receptor beta chains share one sample of origin, sequenced in a study of T-cell reconstitution after alpha-beta-depleted transplantation in children. During its preparation, the TCRbeta library received unique molecular identifiers. MiXCR, applied by TCRdb to the PCR reads, yields one record per CDR3 protein. The table includes nearly 350,000 distinct CDR3 sequences, 15% to 20% detected once. The sample consisted of PBMCs, mostly from graft donor cells, taken 360 days after TCRalphabeta/CD19-depleted stem cell transplant. Receptor source: a male patient under 10 years old who had a stem cell transplant for acute lymphoblastic leukemia, so the T cells may come from the graft donor.

In its sample, this clonotype was seen a few times. The chain uses TRBV6-1 and TRBJ2-1; no clear D. V shed 11 bases and J shed 9 bases, with 14 bases lying between them. This CDR3 is 11 amino acids long. Germline V gene sequence: CDR1 MNHNS, CDR2 SASEGT. Here the CDR3 reads CAGHSIGEQFF. The CDR3 nucleotides are TGTGCCGGCCATAGTATCGGTGAGCAGTTCTTC.

V gene TRBV5-6 combines with J gene TRBJ1-3, with 7 bases matching TRBD1. The CDR3 is 16 amino acids. The V gene's germline CDR1 is SGHDT and CDR2 YYEEEE. Trimming took 0 bases from V and 5 from J; bases not matched to a gene: 8. CDR3 sequence reads: CASSLVPGGSRNTIYF. The CDR3 bases are TGTGCCAGCAGCTTGGTCCCAGGGGGAAGTAGAAACACCATATATTTT.

This CDR3 is CASKWVYRGFWAGNTIYF. The CDR3 bases are TGTGCCAGCAAGTGGGTCTACAGGGGGTTCTGGGCTGGAAACACCATATATTTT. This rearrangement joins TRBV2 to TRBJ1-3, with 8 bases aligning to TRBD1. With 7 bases clipped from V and 2 bases from J, the junction kept 16 bases outside the gene matches. CDR3 size: 18 residues. Germline lookup yields CDR1 SNHLY and CDR2 FYNNEI.

This clonotype was seen a handful of times. J is TRBJ2-1 and V is TRBV20-1, with 9 bases aligning to TRBD1. This CDR3 has 14 residues. V gave up 5 bases and J gave up 3 bases; unmatched junction bases: 5. CDR1 DFQATT and CDR2 SNEGSKA come from the germline V gene (reference sequence). The CDR3: CSAEDRGGYNEQFF. The CDR3 DNA reads as TGCAGTGCTGAGGACAGGGGTGGCTACAATGAGCAGTTCTTC.

The chain is built from TRBV6-5 and TRBJ2-2; D is perhaps TRBD1 (5 bases). Per the germline V gene, CDR1 is MNHEY and CDR2 is SVGAGI. The CDR3 runs 16 residues. The V and J ends lost 2 bases and 3 bases respectively, with 13 bases between them. The CDR3 DNA follows: TGTGCCAGCAGTTACCTCGCAGGGTGGGACACCGGGGAGCTGTTTTTT. As protein: CASSYLAGWDTGELFF.

This clonotype was detected a few times. The J gene is TRBJ2-2, the V gene TRBV7-8; D is ambiguous. This CDR3 contains 17 residues. The germline V and J ends were trimmed by 1 base and 1 base, with 13 bases remaining between them. Germline-derived CDR1 and CDR2 are SGHVS and FQNEAQ. The CDR3 is CASSLDPGYGNTGELFF. The CDR3 DNA sequence: TGTGCCAGCAGCTTAGACCCGGGTTACGGGAACACCGGGGAGCTGTTTTTT.

This clonotype turned up a few times. This chain connects TRBV20-1 to TRBJ2-5; D is unclear. The V gene lost 3 bases and the J gene lost 0 bases, with 8 bases spanning the gap. Germline V gene sequence: CDR1 DFQATT, CDR2 SNEGSKA (reference sequence). CDR3 length equals 13 residues. CDR3: CSASLLDQETQYF. CDR3 sequence (DNA): TGCAGTGCTAGTCTATTAGACCAAGAGACCCAGTACTTC.

V and J are TRBV28 and TRBJ2-7; 7 bases line up with TRBD1. Germline-derived CDR1 and CDR2 are MDHEN and SYDVKM. V was clipped by 5 bases and J by 2 bases; unmatched bases: 9. The length of the CDR3 is 15 residues. CDR3 sequence: CASSQSSTGTYEQYF. CDR3 sequence (DNA): TGTGCCAGCAGTCAGAGCTCGACAGGGACCTACGAGCAGTACTTC.

The V gene is TRBV6-5, the J gene TRBJ1-1; unclear D gene. This CDR3 region has 15 residues. V was pared by 1 base and J by 4 bases, with 13 bases between. CDR1 and CDR2 from the germline V gene are MNHEY and SVGAGI. The CDR3 loop is CASSYFTRAVTEAFF. DNA for the CDR3: TGTGCCAGCAGTTACTTCACGCGAGCCGTCACTGAAGCTTTCTTT.

There are a few counts of this clonotype. The V call is TRBV12-3 or TRBV12-4, the J call TRBJ2-1; TRBD2 agrees at 7 bases. V was clipped by 1 base and J by 15 bases; unmatched bases: 3. The CDR3 length is 11 residues. CDR3 sequence (DNA): TGTGCCAGCAGTTTAGGGGGAGGGGCGTTCTTC. Encoded protein: CASSLGGGAFF.

This clonotype was recorded a few times. The rearrangement uses TRBV3-1 and TRBJ2-1; maybe TRBD2 (5 bases). The CDR3 is made up of 17 amino acids. Trimming stripped 2 bases from V and 6 bases from J, with 20 bases between. CDR1 is LGHDT and CDR2 is YNNKEL in the germline V gene (reference sequence). The CDR3 DNA is TGTGCCAGCAGCCAACAAGCGGCCCCCCCCACTTCCAATGAGCAGTTCTTC. Translated, it gives CASSQQAAPPTSNEQFF.

This clonotype was picked up a small number of times. The V and J genes are TRBV4-2 and TRBJ2-7; the match to TRBD2 covers 9 bases. Germline-derived CDR1 and CDR2 are LGHNA and YNFKEQ. V was pared by 3 bases and J by 3 bases, with 9 bases of the junction left unmatched. The CDR3 loop spans 16 amino acids. The CDR3 DNA is TGTGCCAGCAGCCAGGCTGAGGCGGGAGGGGACTACGAGCAGTACTTC. This encodes CASSQAEAGGDYEQYF.

The chain combines TRBV6-1 with TRBJ1-5; 12 bases map to TRBD1. Per the germline V gene, CDR1 is MNHNS and CDR2 is SASEGT. Trimming at V came to 5 bases and at J to 1 base, leaving 12 bases not matched to a gene. The CDR3 extends over 19 amino acids. CDR3: CASSLTGTGGERSNQPQHF. The CDR3, as DNA: TGTGCCAGCAGTCTTACCGGGACAGGGGGCGAGAGGAGCAATCAGCCCCAGCATTTT.

This clonotype was counted ten times or more. This chain links TRBV4-1 with TRBJ2-3; the match to TRBD2 covers 12 bases. Germline CDR1 reads MGHRA; CDR2 reads YSYEKL. J lost 7 bases, V lost 1 base, and 6 bases had no gene match. The CDR3 has 16 residues. CDR3 amino acids: CASSQGLAGGRYTQYF. The CDR3, as DNA: TGCGCCAGCAGCCAAGGCCTAGCGGGAGGGCGATATACGCAGTATTTT.

The rearrangement uses TRBV27 and TRBJ2-7; 7 bases fit TRBD2. The CDR3 covers 9 residues. The trim removed 10 bases at V and 9 bases at J, leaving 3 bases unmatched. The germline gives CDR1 MNHEY, CDR2 SMNVEV (reference sequence). CDR3 in amino acids: CATSGAQYF. The CDR3 nucleotides are TGTGCCACTAGCGGCGCGCAGTACTTC.

In DNA form, the CDR3 reads TGCGCCAGCAGCTCTTCGGGACAGGGTGAAGAAAAACTGTTTTTT. Its protein product is CASSSSGQGEEKLFF. The rearrangement uses TRBV5-1 and TRBJ1-4; TRBD1 matches 9 bases. The CDR3 covers 15 residues. Germline CDR1 SGHRS, CDR2 YFSETQ. V was clipped by 3 bases and J by 8 bases; unmatched bases: 8.

This clonotype was detected a few times. The chain has TRBV4-3 and TRBJ2-1; D tentatively fits TRBD1 or TRBD2 (6 bases each). Germline CDR1 is LGHNA and CDR2 is YSLEER. This CDR3 is 13 amino acids long. Trimming removed 1 base at V and 12 bases at J, with 13 bases between. In nucleotides, the CDR3 is TGCGCCAGCAGCCAAGCCGGGGGCGGTGGGCAGTTCTTC. Protein product: CASSQAGGGGQFF.

V usage is TRBV29-1 and J usage is TRBJ2-5, with 11 bases that match TRBD2. The germline V gene has CDR1 SQVTM and CDR2 ANQGSEA. The CDR3 totals 14 residues. V lost 4 bases, J lost 6 bases, and 7 bases stayed unmatched. The CDR3 DNA reads as TGCAGCGTTGCCCCGACTAGCGGGATAAAGACCCAGTACTTC. Encoded protein: CSVAPTSGIKTQYF.

This clonotype has ten or more counts. The V call is TRBV10-3, the J call TRBJ2-7; 8 bases map to TRBD2. With 2 bases clipped from V and 7 bases from J, the junction kept 7 bases outside the gene matches. The germline CDR1 and CDR2 sequences are ENHRY and SYGVKD. The CDR3 covers 14 residues. This CDR3 reads CAISERSGSDEQYF. The CDR3 DNA sequence: TGTGCCATCAGTGAGCGAAGCGGGAGCGATGAGCAGTACTTC.

The sample holds a few counts of this clonotype. The chain has TRBV4-2 and TRBJ1-1; D is possibly TRBD1 (5 bases). The germline V gene encodes CDR1 LGHNA and CDR2 YNFKEQ. Trimming pared 0 bases from V and 0 bases from J, leaving 11 bases between. The CDR3 sequence is 16 residues long. The CDR3 nucleotides are TGTGCCAGCAGCCAAGAGGGGGACCGCCTGAACACTGAAGCTTTCTTT. Its protein product is CASSQEGDRLNTEAFF.

This clonotype was observed a handful of times. The CDR3 protein is CASRPPTGMGGEQFF. CDR3 DNA: TGTGCCAGCAGGCCCCCAACTGGGATGGGGGGTGAGCAGTTCTTC. V and J are TRBV6-2 or TRBV6-3 and TRBJ2-1; TRBD2 is a possible D gene (6 bases). This CDR3 contains 15 residues. Germline CDR1 reads MNHEY; CDR2 reads SVGEGT. V lost 6 bases, J lost 9 bases, and 21 bases lay in between.

V and J are TRBV5-1 and TRBJ2-1; TRBD2 matches at 9 bases. The V gene's germline CDR1 is SGHRS and CDR2 YFSETQ. The CDR3 is 15 residues long. V lost 4 bases and J lost 5; bases outside the gene matches: 7. DNA for the CDR3: TGCGCCAGCAGCACGCGGGCTAGCGGGGACAATGAGCAGTTCTTC. The encoded protein is CASSTRASGDNEQFF.

In this sample, this clonotype turned up a few times. V gene TRBV13 combines with J gene TRBJ1-2; D unresolved. This CDR3 spans 14 amino acids. CDR1 is PRHDT and CDR2 is FYEKMQ in the germline V gene (reference sequence). Trimming shortened V by 5 bases and J by 4 bases, and 14 bases separated the two germline ends. Here the CDR3 reads CASSPPAMSYGYTF. CDR3 bases: TGTGCCAGCAGCCCCCCAGCTATGAGCTATGGCTACACCTTC.